This T cell receptor (beta chain) is from a study of blood T cell repertoires in COVID-19. About the study: The origin of the acute and convalescent COVID-19 samples was the United States, Italy and Spain. PBMCs, B-cell-depleted T cells, or T cells were the source of the cDNA or gDNA that made up the material.

Original processing notes: Amplification of reference gene primers provided the estimated nucleated cell counts. Profiled with immunoSEQ multiplex PCR; TCRdb holds only in-frame clones, not every one. For V, J and clone size, that table is used; D and trimming come from the DNA. The table lists 85,000 to 120,000 clones, 70% to 80% of them singletons, with 7.5% to 10% in the top ten. The V gene lost 2 bases and the J gene lost 5 bases, with 12 bases spanning the gap. The CDR3 has 14 amino acids. CDR1 and CDR2 from the germline V gene are MNHEY and SVGEGT. This clone is a singleton in its sample. The TCR was taken from a man in his 60s with active or convalescent COVID-19. The chain joins TRBV6-2 or TRBV6-3 to TRBJ1-2, with D possibly TRBD1 on 5 matching bases. Source material: peripheral blood. This CDR3 reads CASSYTAGIYGYTF. The CDR3, as DNA: TGTGCCAGCAGTTACACGGCAGGGATATATGGCTACACCTTC.